These 14 T cell receptor beta chains share one sample of origin, sequenced in a study of T cell repertoires in cytomegalovirus infection. A single record per CDR3 protein comes from TCRdb applying MiXCR to the reads. The sample records 490,000 or so distinct CDR3 sequences, roughly 12% being singletons. The sequencing sample was made of PBMCs. The origin of the receptors is a human donor in good health (CMV status not recorded). Some clones in this sample may be carry-over from other donors' samples.

This chain links TRBV4-2 with TRBJ2-7; TRBD1 matches at 7 bases. Germline V CDR1 and CDR2: LGHNA, YNFKEQ. The length of the CDR3 is 16 residues. After removal of 0 bases from V and 1 base from J, the junction contained 6 bases not matched to a gene. DNA of the CDR3: TGTGCCAGCAGCCAAGATCAGGGGGACCGGTCCTACGAGCAGTACTTC. Translation: CASSQDQGDRSYEQYF.

This clonotype was counted ten times or more. The rearrangement uses TRBV7-8 and TRBJ1-5; TRBD1 aligns across 7 bases. Germline lookup yields CDR1 SGHVS and CDR2 FQNEAQ. The CDR3 sequence is 15 residues long. Losses at the gene ends were 5 bases for V and 6 bases for J; bases not matched to a gene: 10. The CDR3 bases are TGTGCCAGCAGCCCCCAGGGGACAGTGGCTCAGCCCCAGCATTTT. This codes for CASSPQGTVAQPQHF.

This clonotype was seen many times. V and J are TRBV12-3 or TRBV12-4 and TRBJ2-3; D uncertain. This CDR3 has 14 residues. V lost 5 bases and J 4 bases, leaving 13 bases between the germline ends. CDR3 loop: CASSPLGPSDTQYF. The CDR3 DNA sequence: TGTGCCAGCAGTCCACTTGGACCCTCAGATACGCAGTATTTT.

This clonotype came up many times. V and J are TRBV2 and TRBJ2-5; D not resolved. The CDR3 totals 14 residues. Germline assignment: CDR1 SNHLY and CDR2 FYNNEI. Trimming took off 0 bases at V and 1 base at J, with 6 bases between the two ends. CDR3 in DNA: TGTGCCAGCAGTGAAGCCACATTCCAAGAGACCCAGTACTTC. Its protein product is CASSEATFQETQYF.

This clonotype was seen ten or more times. The chain couples TRBV10-3 to TRBJ1-2; D remains unclear. This CDR3 comprises 12 residues. Germline V gene sequence: CDR1 ENHRY, CDR2 SYGVKD. Deletions cut 3 bases from V and 3 bases from J, with 5 bases between. CDR3 bases: TGTGCCATCAGTGACAAAGACTATGGCTACACCTTC. The encoded protein is CAISDKDYGYTF.

This clonotype has at least ten counts. The final CDR3 position lacks the conserved phenylalanine or tryptophan, pointing to a likely read error. Because the CDR3's place on the DNA is in doubt, the DNA is left out and the CDR3 is given as listed by TCRdb. The chain links TRBV6-1 to TRBJ1-2; TRBD1, the table's D call, lacks a check against the DNA. Germline V gives CDR1 MNHNS, CDR2 SASEGT. Including both end residues, the CDR3 is 14 amino acids long. The CDR3 is CASSTTSGTGGKEI.

This clonotype came up many times. The chain uses TRBV5-4 and TRBJ2-7; the D gene could be TRBD1 or TRBD2 (6 bases each). The CDR3 totals 21 residues. Germline CDR1 and CDR2: SGHNT and YYREEE (reference sequence). The V end lost 1 base, the J end lost 0 bases, and 29 bases lay between the germline ends. CDR3 protein: CASSLTEGWGDTYDDSYEQYF. The CDR3 nucleotides are TGTGCCAGCAGCTTGACGGAAGGTTGGGGGGACACCTACGATGACTCCTACGAGCAGTACTTC.

The table lists this clonotype with many counts. The gene calls are TRBV27 and TRBJ1-4, with D perhaps matching TRBD1 (5 bases). CDR3 size: 15 residues. V was clipped by 2 bases and J by 4 bases, with 11 bases between them. Per germline, CDR1 MNHEY and CDR2 SMNVEV (reference sequence). Written as DNA, the CDR3 is TGTGCCAGCAGTTTAGAGGGACGGCTTAATGAAAAACTGTTTTTT. Translating gives CASSLEGRLNEKLFF.

This clonotype was recorded at least ten times. The chain has TRBV5-5 and TRBJ2-1; 10 bases match TRBD2. The CDR3 covers 16 residues. V trimming: 4 bases; J trimming: 9 bases; junction bases outside the gene matches: 13. Germline V gives CDR1 SGHKS, CDR2 YYEKEE (reference sequence). CDR3 amino acids: CASSQISGRRGSEQFF. In DNA, the CDR3 is TGTGCCAGCAGCCAAATTAGCGGGAGGCGGGGCAGTGAGCAGTTCTTC.

This clonotype was seen repeatedly, ten times or more. The chain links TRBV6-1 to TRBJ1-4, with D uncertain. In germline, CDR1 is MNHNS, CDR2 SASEGT. V gave up 6 bases and J gave up 8 bases, with 10 bases separating them. The CDR3 is 12 amino acids. As DNA, the CDR3 is TGTGCCAGCAGAGAGGGAAGGGAAAAACTGTTTTTT. The encoded protein is CASREGREKLFF.

This clonotype was counted a few times. This rearrangement joins TRBV28 to TRBJ1-1; D is undetermined. The ends were cut back, 8 bases at V and 7 bases at J, with 14 bases in the middle. Germline V gives CDR1 MDHEN, CDR2 SYDVKM. The CDR3 sequence is 12 residues long. This chain's CDR3 is CASGDAADEAFF. CDR3 coding DNA: TGTGCCAGCGGCGACGCAGCCGATGAAGCTTTCTTT. Drawing the rest from reference TRBV28 and TRBJ1-1, the complete variable domain is DVKVTQSSRYLVKRTGEKVFLECVQDMDHENMFWYRQDPGLGLRLIYFSYDVKMKEKGDIPEGYSVSREKKERFSLILESASTNQTSMYLCASGDAADEAFFGQGTRLTVV.

CDR3 residues: CASSQDLAAHYNEQFF. The CDR3 nucleotides read TGTGCCAGCAGCCAAGATCTAGCGGCCCATTACAATGAGCAGTTCTTC. The chain is built from TRBV3-1 and TRBJ2-1, with TRBD2 matching over 7 bases. The CDR3 length is 16 residues. Germline CDR1 LGHDT, CDR2 YNNKEL (reference sequence). Germline trimming cut 0 bases from V and 4 bases from J; bases unmatched to any gene: 6.

This clonotype occurred a few times. The gene calls are TRBV9 and TRBJ2-5; 8 positions agree with TRBD2. The CDR3 length is 15 residues. With 0 bases clipped from V and 2 bases from J, the junction kept 3 bases outside the gene matches. The germline V gene has CDR1 SGDLS and CDR2 YYNGEE. CDR3 nucleotides: TGTGCCAGCAGCGTAGAGGCTAGCGGGCAAGAGACCCAGTACTTC. It yields the protein CASSVEASGQETQYF.

This clonotype was detected ten times or more. V usage is TRBV6-5 and J usage is TRBJ1-1; D remains unclear. Germline-derived CDR1 and CDR2 are MNHEY and SVGAGI. V was shortened by 5 bases and J by 1 base, with 11 bases between the two germline ends. The length of the CDR3 is 14 residues. The CDR3 reads CASSSIGENTEAFF. DNA for the CDR3: TGTGCCAGCAGTAGCATCGGGGAGAACACTGAAGCTTTCTTT.